This T cell receptor (beta chain) was observed in a study of OX40 agonist ivuxolimab in advanced cancers. Regarding the research as a whole: Ivuxolimab was a fully human IgG2 agonistic monoclonal antibody targeting the costimulatory receptor OX40 (CD134). Three dose-escalation patients achieved partial responses, one with hepatocellular carcinoma and two with cutaneous melanoma. A male proportion of about 79% and a mean age of 60 years, ranging from about 20 to 79, were recorded for the dose-escalation cohort. The monotherapy dose-escalation portion (N ≈ 55 patients) of the phase I ivuxolimab trial is reported in the paper. Of the roughly 50 dose-escalation patients, hepatocellular carcinoma was present in 19, melanoma in roughly 15, renal cell carcinoma in 9 and head and neck cancer in 9. Peripheral TCRbeta sequencing aimed to test whether ivuxolimab altered TCR sequence diversity and caused clonal T-cell expansion. Intravenous ivuxolimab was administered to patients every 2 weeks at six dose levels: 0.01, 0.1, 0.3, 1.5, 3 and 10 mg/kg. Prior anti-PD-1, anti-PD-L1 or anti-CTLA-4 therapy was permitted, and roughly two fifths of dose-escalation patients had received checkpoint inhibitors.

Note on this clone: This receptor's antigen is unknown. The sample holds no much larger clone one base away, and base qualities are not on file.

General findings and caveats noted by the study authors: Low levels of normalized T-cell clonal expansion were also shown by some nonresponding patients. Which antigens the clonally expanded peripheral T cells were specific for was not determined. After ivuxolimab, expanded clones were on average more numerous among CD8+ T cells than among CD4+ T cells. Partial responders in the 0.1-3.0 mg/kg groups had among the lowest normalized peripheral clonal expansion, especially among CD8+ T cells. At doses from 0.1 to 3.0 mg/kg, clonal expansion was seen in both CD4+ and CD8+ blood T cells between baseline and week 6.

Patients with a history of autoimmune disease or receiving systemic immunosuppression were excluded from the trial. Peripheral blood for TCR sequencing was collected from all dose cohorts at baseline, on cycle 4 day 1, and on cycle 7 day 1. The samples were drawn from a first-in-human, open-label, multicenter phase I dose-escalation trial of ivuxolimab. Adults with locally advanced or metastatic melanoma, renal cell, hepatocellular, or head and neck squamous cell carcinoma were enrolled in the trial. CD4+ and CD8+ T cells were sorted separately from peripheral blood before TCR sequencing. V is pared back by 0 bases and J by 5 bases, with 5 bases lying between the germline termini. The CDR3 sequence holds 13 residues, the cysteine and phenylalanine included. The only DNA kept is the CDR3, 39 bases in frame from the first base. Per the germline V gene, SGHTA is the CDR1 and FQGTGA is the CDR2. Genomic DNA was isolated from the sorted cells so that the TCRbeta CDR3 region could be sequenced. The immunoSEQ Assay was used to sequence the TCRbeta CDR3 regions. TCRdb holds this immuneACCESS table with in-frame rearrangements only. Some clones are missing; in checked studies, unresolved V genes explain under half, and the rest has no known cause. The sample includes about 66,000 clones, with 75% to 90% observed a single time. Jointly, the top ten make up roughly 2.1% of the sample.

The rearrangement joined TRBV7-3 to TRBJ2-1; no D gene can be assigned with confidence. The TCR sequence derives from an adult with an advanced solid tumor such as melanoma, head and neck, liver or kidney cancer. This sample comprised CD4+ or CD8+ T cells sorted from blood, obtained in a trial of the OX40 agonist ivuxolimab. The CDR3 protein: CASSLTGNNEQFF. The DNA sequence is TGTGCCAGCAGCTTAACGGGTAACAATGAGCAGTTCTTC.